This section outlines one TCR beta chain sequence together with its context. The target antigen is unknown. TCRdb recomputed calls from the RT-PCR reads with MiXCR, one row per CDR3 protein. The table shows 600,000 to 700,000 distinct CDR3 sequences, with roughly 15% occurring only once. The data are from a study of response to subunit inactivated influenza vaccine. General study results and limits: With each seasonal influenza vaccination, the authors suggested, few new T cells are recruited.

The TCR comes from a man between 50 and 59 years old who received an inactivated influenza vaccine. The material sequenced was PBMCs from blood, taken 14 to 15 days before vaccination.

CDR3 protein: CASSLSTGANVLTF. CDR3 sequence (DNA): TGTGCCAGCAGCTTAAGTACTGGGGCCAACGTCCTGACTTTC. The J gene is TRBJ2-6, the V gene TRBV11-2; D is unresolved. Germline lookup yields CDR1 SGHAT and CDR2 FQNNGV. There are 14 residues in the CDR3. V gave up 2 bases and J gave up 2 bases, with 4 bases separating them.